The 23 T cell receptor beta chains reported below all come from one sample, sequenced in a study of blood T cell repertoires in COVID-19. The repertoire was sequenced with immunoSEQ multiplex PCR; TCRdb's copy has only in-frame clones and lacks some. Among 150,000 to 200,000 clones listed, 80% to 90% were seen once. Sequences were obtained from peripheral blood. These receptors all come from a man aged 55 to 70 with acute or convalescent COVID-19.

J is TRBJ1-3 and V is TRBV20-1; 8 nucleotides line up with TRBD1. Germline V gene sequence: CDR1 DFQATT, CDR2 SNEGSKA (reference sequence). Trimming at V came to 3 bases and at J to 5 bases, leaving 9 bases not matched to a gene. This CDR3 is 15 amino acids long. CDR3 nucleotides: TGCAGTGCTAGTGGGACAGGAGAAGCCCGAAACACCATATATTTT. It specifies CSASGTGEARNTIYF.

This chain connects TRBV11-2 to TRBJ2-1, with 9 nucleotides matching TRBD1. Germline V gives CDR1 SGHAT, CDR2 FQNNGV. V dropped 7 bases and J dropped 6; count of bases not matched to a gene: 1. The CDR3 length is 12 residues. This CDR3 reads CASTTGGNEQFF. DNA for the CDR3: TGTGCCAGCACGACAGGGGGCAATGAGCAGTTCTTC.

The genes are TRBV24-1 and TRBJ2-5; tentatively, D is TRBD1 (6 bases). V lost 3 bases, J lost 4 bases, and 17 bases lay in between. Germline CDR1 KGHDR, CDR2 SFDVKD. The CDR3 has 16 residues. The CDR3 sequence is CATSDPSPQGRETQYF. CDR3 in DNA: TGTGCCACCAGTGATCCTAGCCCGCAGGGGAGAGAGACCCAGTACTTC.

The gene calls are TRBV28 and TRBJ1-1, with D tentatively TRBD1 (5 bases). CDR3 length equals 14 residues. The V and J ends lost 4 bases and 1 base respectively, with 10 bases between them. Germline CDR1 reads MDHEN; CDR2 reads SYDVKM. The CDR3 loop reads CASSYTRGNTEAFF. The DNA for the CDR3 is TGTGCCAGCAGTTATACAAGGGGGAACACTGAAGCTTTCTTT.

This sequence joins TRBV6-5 and TRBJ2-2; TRBD2 agrees at 9 bases. The CDR3 consists of 15 residues. The junction had 6 bases not matched to a gene; V was cut back by 6 bases and J by 4 bases. Germline loops: CDR1 MNHEY, CDR2 SVGAGI. The CDR3 is CASRLLAGLTGELFF. The CDR3, as DNA: TGTGCCAGCAGACTACTAGCGGGTCTCACCGGGGAGCTGTTTTTT.

The table lists this clone with a few counts. The chain links TRBV19 to TRBJ2-1; unclear D gene. The germline V gene has CDR1 LNHDA and CDR2 SQIVND (reference sequence). This CDR3 has 13 residues. V dropped 5 bases and J dropped 3 bases, with 8 bases sitting between them. The DNA for the CDR3 is TGTGCCAGTAGTTACTTCGGCTACAATGAGCAGTTCTTC. It yields the protein CASSYFGYNEQFF.

This clone was detected once. The chain employs TRBV21-1 and TRBJ2-1; the table assigns TRBD2, which was not confirmed against the DNA. TRBV21-1 is tagged as a pseudogene. The CDR3 contains 15 residues. The CDR3 loop is CASSRSPRLEREQFF. The CDR3 nucleotides read TGTGCCAGCAGCAGGTCGCCCCGATTAGAGCGTGAGCAGTTCTTC.

This clone was counted between two and nine times. This rearrangement joins TRBV11-2 to TRBJ2-5, with 7 bases fitting TRBD2. The trim removed 3 bases at V and 4 bases at J, leaving 2 bases unmatched. The germline gives CDR1 SGHAT, CDR2 FQNNGV. The CDR3 contains 13 residues. Here the CDR3 DNA reads TGTGCCAGCAGCTTCCCGGGGGGAGAGACCCAGTACTTC. It codes for CASSFPGGETQYF. The full variable domain, rest sourced from reference TRBV11-2 and TRBJ2-5, is EAGVAQSPRYKIIEKRQSVAFWCNPISGHATLYWYQQILGQGPKLLIQFQNNGVVDDSQLPKDRFSAERLKGVDSTLKIQPAKLEDSAVYLCASSFPGGETQYFGPGTRLLVL.

In this sample, this clone turned up once. The chain couples TRBV7-6 to TRBJ2-3; 13 nucleotides agree with TRBD2. V shed 1 base, J shed 0 bases, and the junction held 4 bases outside the gene matches. Germline CDR1 is SGHVS and CDR2 is FNYEAQ. The CDR3 extends over 18 amino acids. The CDR3 loop reads CASSLGLAGGTSTDTQYF. CDR3 sequence (DNA): TGTGCCAGCAGCTTAGGACTAGCGGGAGGAACTAGCACAGATACGCAGTATTTT.

The DNA of the CDR3 is TGTGCCAGCAGGAACGAAGGCCGGGCAGGGGCGGCAGATGGCTACACCTTC. This translates into CASRNEGRAGAADGYTF. V usage is TRBV28 and J usage is TRBJ1-2; TRBD1 might be the D (6 bases). This CDR3 has 17 amino acids. The V end was cut by 6 bases, the J end by 6 bases, with 26 bases between. CDR1 MDHEN and CDR2 SYDVKM come from the germline V gene.

The V gene is TRBV9, the J gene TRBJ1-2; D is uncertain. CDR1 SGDLS and CDR2 YYNGEE come from the germline V gene. This CDR3 is 13 amino acids long. V dropped 4 bases and J dropped 8 bases, with 15 bases sitting between them. The chain's CDR3 is CASSLDKARGYTF. For the CDR3, the DNA is TGTGCCAGCAGCCTCGACAAGGCCCGAGGCTACACCTTC.

This chain uses TRBV28 with TRBJ1-2; 12 bases are a match to TRBD1. Germline trimming cut 5 bases from V and 5 bases from J; bases unmatched to any gene: 9. The CDR3 covers 16 residues. The V gene's germline CDR1 is MDHEN and CDR2 SYDVKM. Written as DNA, the CDR3 is TGTGCCAGCAGTGCCCGGGACAGGGGGCTTTGGTATGGCTACACCTTC. As protein: CASSARDRGLWYGYTF.

The chain uses TRBV29-1 and TRBJ2-7, with D possibly matching TRBD1 (7 bases). The CDR3 loop spans 14 amino acids. Germline V gene data show CDR1 as SQVTM and CDR2 as ANQGSEA. V dropped 4 bases and J dropped 0 bases, with 13 bases sitting between them. In nucleotides, the CDR3 is TGCAGCGTTGCCAGGGGGGTGAGCTCCTACGAGCAGTACTTC. Translated, it gives CSVARGVSSYEQYF.

This chain joins TRBV19 and TRBJ1-2; 10 nucleotides match TRBD1. CDR1 LNHDA and CDR2 SQIVND come from the germline V gene (reference sequence). V dropped 5 bases and J dropped 6; count of bases not matched to a gene: 6. The CDR3 runs to 14 residues. CDR3 sequence: CASSSRTGGDGYTF. The CDR3 DNA follows: TGTGCCAGTAGTTCACGGACAGGGGGAGATGGCTACACCTTC. Using reference TRBV19 and TRBJ1-2 for the parts outside the CDR3, the full variable domain is DGGITQSPKYLFRKEGQNVTLSCEQNLNHDAMYWYRQDPGQGLRLIYYSQIVNDFQKGDIAEGYSVSREKKESFPLTVTSAQKNPTAFYLCASSSRTGGDGYTFGSGTRLTVV.

Only a few counts were recorded for this clone. The chain is built from TRBV7-9 and TRBJ2-4; 10 bases agree with TRBD1. Germline-derived CDR1 and CDR2 are SEHNR and FQNEAQ (reference sequence). The CDR3 contains 16 residues. J was trimmed by 1 base and V by 4 bases; bases with no gene match: 4. The CDR3: CASSSTGGEAKNIQYF. DNA for the CDR3: TGTGCCAGCAGCTCGACAGGGGGCGAGGCCAAAAACATTCAGTACTTC.

The V gene is TRBV28, the J gene TRBJ1-3, with 9 bases identical to TRBD1. This CDR3 has 15 amino acids. In germline, CDR1 is MDHEN, CDR2 SYDVKM. Losses at the gene ends were 8 bases for V and 5 bases for J; bases not matched to a gene: 10. DNA for the CDR3: TGTGCCAGCCTCCCCCCGACAGGGGGTAGAAACACCATATATTTT. Amino acids: CASLPPTGGRNTIYF.

This chain uses TRBV9 with TRBJ1-1, with 9 bases identical to TRBD1. The CDR3 spans 14 residues. V shed 2 bases, J shed 3 bases, and the junction held 2 bases outside the gene matches. Germline CDR1 is SGDLS and CDR2 is YYNGEE. CDR3 protein: CASSVRTGDTEAFF. Here the CDR3 DNA reads TGTGCCAGCAGCGTCCGGACAGGGGACACTGAAGCTTTCTTT.

This clone was observed a single time. The chain uses TRBV4-1 and TRBJ2-1, with 13 bases fitting TRBD2. Germline V gene sequence: CDR1 MGHRA, CDR2 YSYEKL. CDR3 length equals 17 residues. V lost 1 base and J lost 2; bases outside the gene matches: 2. The CDR3 is CASSQGTSGSTYNEQFF. The CDR3 DNA sequence: TGCGCCAGCAGCCAAGGGACTAGCGGGAGTACCTACAATGAGCAGTTCTTC.

CDR3 loop: CASSPDSIEAFF. The DNA of the CDR3 is TGTGCCAGCAGTCCCGACAGTATTGAAGCTTTCTTT. The V gene is TRBV12-3 or TRBV12-4, the J gene TRBJ1-1, with D possibly TRBD1 on 5 matching bases. V gave up 5 bases and J gave up 7 bases, with 11 bases separating them. The CDR3 consists of 12 residues.

V gene TRBV14 combines with J gene TRBJ2-3, with 10 bases lining up with TRBD2. V was pared by 0 bases and J by 3 bases, with 6 bases of the junction left unmatched. The CDR3 is made up of 17 amino acids. Per the germline V gene, CDR1 is SGHDN and CDR2 is FVKESK. Here the CDR3 reads CASSQDFGSGGTDTQYF. The CDR3 DNA is TGTGCCAGCAGCCAAGACTTCGGTAGCGGGGGGACAGATACGCAGTATTTT.

The V and J genes are TRBV7-6 and TRBJ2-7; D possibly corresponds to TRBD1 (5 bases). The CDR3 runs 13 residues. The V gene's germline CDR1 is SGHVS and CDR2 FNYEAQ. V lost 5 bases and J 5 bases, leaving 13 bases between the germline ends. The CDR3 DNA follows: TGTGCCAGCAGCCTAAAACAGGTAAACGAGCAGTACTTC. Protein sequence: CASSLKQVNEQYF.

This rearrangement joins TRBV27 to TRBJ1-6; no clear D. The CDR3 sequence is 16 residues long. From germline, CDR1 is MNHEY and CDR2 SMNVEV (reference sequence). V was shortened by 5 bases and J by 0 bases, with 11 bases between the two germline ends. The CDR3 is CASSIQGSSYNSPLHF. The DNA of the CDR3 is TGTGCCAGCAGTATCCAAGGGAGCTCCTATAATTCACCCCTCCACTTT.

The rearrangement uses TRBV4-1 and TRBJ2-3, with TRBD2 matching over 10 bases. V trimming: 2 bases; J trimming: 4 bases; junction bases outside the gene matches: 15. The length of the CDR3 is 19 residues. Per the germline V gene, CDR1 is MGHRA and CDR2 is YSYEKL. Here the CDR3 reads CASSQMSLLGLAGADTQYF. The CDR3 coding sequence is TGCGCCAGCAGCCAAATGTCCCTTTTAGGGCTAGCGGGAGCAGATACGCAGTATTTT.